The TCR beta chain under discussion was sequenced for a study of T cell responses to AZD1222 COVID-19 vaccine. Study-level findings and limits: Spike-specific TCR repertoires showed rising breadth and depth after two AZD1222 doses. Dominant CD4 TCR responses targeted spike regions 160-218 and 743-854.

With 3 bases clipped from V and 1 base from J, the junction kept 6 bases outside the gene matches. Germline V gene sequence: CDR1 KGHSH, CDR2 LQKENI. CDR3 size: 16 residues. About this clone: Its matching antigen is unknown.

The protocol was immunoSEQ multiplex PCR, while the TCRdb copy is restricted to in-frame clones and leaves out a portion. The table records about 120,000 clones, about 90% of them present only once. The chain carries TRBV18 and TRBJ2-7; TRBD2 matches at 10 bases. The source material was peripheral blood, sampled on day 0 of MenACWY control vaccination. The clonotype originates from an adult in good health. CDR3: CASSPVPGLASYEQYF. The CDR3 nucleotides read TGTGCCAGCTCACCGGTCCCGGGACTAGCGTCCTACGAGCAGTACTTC.